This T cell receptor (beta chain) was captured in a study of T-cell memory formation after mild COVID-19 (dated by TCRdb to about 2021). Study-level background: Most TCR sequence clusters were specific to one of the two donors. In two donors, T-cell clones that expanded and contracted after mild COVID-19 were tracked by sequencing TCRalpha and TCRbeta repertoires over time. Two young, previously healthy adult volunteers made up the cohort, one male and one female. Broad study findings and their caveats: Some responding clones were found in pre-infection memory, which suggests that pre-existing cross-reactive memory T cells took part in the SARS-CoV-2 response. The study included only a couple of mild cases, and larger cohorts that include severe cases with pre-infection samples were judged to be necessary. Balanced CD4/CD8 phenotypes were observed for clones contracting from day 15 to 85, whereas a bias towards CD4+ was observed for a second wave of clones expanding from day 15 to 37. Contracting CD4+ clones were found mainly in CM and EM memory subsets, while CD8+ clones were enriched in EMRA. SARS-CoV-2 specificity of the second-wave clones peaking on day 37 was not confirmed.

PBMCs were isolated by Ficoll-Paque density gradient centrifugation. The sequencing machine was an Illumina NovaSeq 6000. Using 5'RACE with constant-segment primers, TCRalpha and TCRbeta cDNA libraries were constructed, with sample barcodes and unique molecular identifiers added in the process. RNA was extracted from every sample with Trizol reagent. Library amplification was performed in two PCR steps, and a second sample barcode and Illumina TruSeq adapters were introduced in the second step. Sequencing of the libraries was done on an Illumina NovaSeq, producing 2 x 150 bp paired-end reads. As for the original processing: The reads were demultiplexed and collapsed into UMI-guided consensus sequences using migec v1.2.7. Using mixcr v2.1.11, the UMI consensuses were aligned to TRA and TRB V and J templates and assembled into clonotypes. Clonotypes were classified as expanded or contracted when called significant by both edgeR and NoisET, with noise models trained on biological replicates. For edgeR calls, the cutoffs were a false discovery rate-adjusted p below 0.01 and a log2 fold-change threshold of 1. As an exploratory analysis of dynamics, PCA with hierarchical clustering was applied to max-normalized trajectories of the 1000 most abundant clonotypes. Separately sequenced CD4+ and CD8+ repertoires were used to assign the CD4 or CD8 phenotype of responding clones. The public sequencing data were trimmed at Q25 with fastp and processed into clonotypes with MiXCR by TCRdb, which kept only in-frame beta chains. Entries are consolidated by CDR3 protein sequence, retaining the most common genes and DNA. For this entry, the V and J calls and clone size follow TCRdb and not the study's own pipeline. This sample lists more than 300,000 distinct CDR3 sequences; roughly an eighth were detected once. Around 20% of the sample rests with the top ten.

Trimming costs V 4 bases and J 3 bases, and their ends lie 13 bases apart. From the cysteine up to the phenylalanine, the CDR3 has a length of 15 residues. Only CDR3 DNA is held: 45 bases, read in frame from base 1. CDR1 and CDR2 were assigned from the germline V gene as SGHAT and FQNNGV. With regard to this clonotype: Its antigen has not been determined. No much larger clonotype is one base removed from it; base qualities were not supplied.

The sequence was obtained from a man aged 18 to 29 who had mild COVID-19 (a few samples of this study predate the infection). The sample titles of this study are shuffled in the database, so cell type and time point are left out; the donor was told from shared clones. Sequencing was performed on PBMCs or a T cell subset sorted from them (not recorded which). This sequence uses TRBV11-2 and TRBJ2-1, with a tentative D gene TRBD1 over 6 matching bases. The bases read TGTGCCAGCAGCTCCACAGGGAAATTCTACAATGAGCAGTTCTTC. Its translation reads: CASSSTGKFYNEQFF.